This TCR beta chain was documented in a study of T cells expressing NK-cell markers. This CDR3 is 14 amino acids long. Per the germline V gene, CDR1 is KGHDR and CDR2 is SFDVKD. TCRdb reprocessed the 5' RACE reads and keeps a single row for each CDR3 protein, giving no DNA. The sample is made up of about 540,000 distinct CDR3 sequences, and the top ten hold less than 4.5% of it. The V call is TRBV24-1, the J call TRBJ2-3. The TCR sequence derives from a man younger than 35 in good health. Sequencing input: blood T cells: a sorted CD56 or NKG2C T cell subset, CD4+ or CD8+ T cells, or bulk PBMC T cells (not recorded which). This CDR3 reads CATGDYIGKDTQYF.